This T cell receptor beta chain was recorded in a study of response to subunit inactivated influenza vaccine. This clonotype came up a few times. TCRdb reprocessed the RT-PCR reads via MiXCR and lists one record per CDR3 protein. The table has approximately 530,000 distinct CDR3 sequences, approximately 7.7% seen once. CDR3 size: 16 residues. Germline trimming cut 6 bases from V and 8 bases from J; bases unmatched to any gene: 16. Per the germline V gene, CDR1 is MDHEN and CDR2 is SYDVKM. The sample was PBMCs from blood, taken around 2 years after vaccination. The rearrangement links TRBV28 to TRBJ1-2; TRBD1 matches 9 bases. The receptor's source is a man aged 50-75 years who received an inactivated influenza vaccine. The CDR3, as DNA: TGTGCCAGCAGGGACGAAATAGGGACAGGGTTTGGAGGCTACACCTTC. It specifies CASRDEIGTGFGGYTF.